This T cell receptor beta chain was sequenced for a study of breast tumors, draining lymph nodes, adjacent tissues. TCRdb passed the multiplex PCR reads through MiXCR, listing each CDR3 protein once. This sample has under 150,000 distinct CDR3 sequences, with about 20% found just once. J lost 10 bases, V lost 4 bases, and 7 bases had no gene match. This CDR3 spans 15 amino acids. CDR1 is LNHDA, CDR2 SQIVND, per germline (reference sequence). This clonotype has at least ten counts. Breast cancer patients provided tissue from their axillary draining lymph nodes. Sequencing was carried out using axillary lymph node tissue. J is TRBJ2-1 and V is TRBV19, with 13 bases fitting TRBD2. This sequence originates from a female donor with breast cancer. Some clones in this sample may be carry-over from other donors' samples. CDR3 nucleotides: TGTGCCAGTAGTAGTACTAGCGGGAGGGCCAGGGAGCAGTTCTTC. Protein sequence: CASSSTSGRAREQFF.